The 25 T cell receptor beta chains below all came from one sample that was sequenced in a study of naive and memory T cell subsets. Four PCR rounds used nested alpha and beta constant region primers plus the SP2 primer. TCRdb fed the 5' RACE reads into MiXCR, producing one record per CDR3 protein. The table records approximately 30,000 distinct CDR3 sequences, approximately 15% of them present only once. TCR cDNA received a 3' ligated oligonucleotide that carried a UMI. These receptors came from a female donor in good health.

This clonotype occurred a few times. V gene TRBV20-1 combines with J gene TRBJ1-1; TRBD1 might be the D (5 bases). The CDR3 extends over 14 amino acids. V was trimmed by 3 bases and J by 11 bases, leaving 22 bases between them. In germline, CDR1 is DFQATT, CDR2 SNEGSKA (reference sequence). The CDR3 region has the DNA TGCAGTGCTAGTTCGTTTGGGGGGTCGGTCTCGGCTTTCTTT. Amino acids: CSASSFGGSVSAFF.

Sample share makes this clonotype medium-sized. The rearrangement uses TRBV11-2 and TRBJ1-2; 9 nucleotides agree with TRBD1. In germline, CDR1 is SGHAT, CDR2 FQNNGV. This CDR3 region has 15 residues. J gave up 2 bases and V 4 bases, and 5 bases lay outside the gene matches. The CDR3 region is CASSSTGGFNYGYTF. The CDR3 nucleotides read TGTGCCAGCAGCTCCACAGGGGGCTTCAACTATGGCTACACCTTC.

Judged by abundance, this clonotype is medium-sized. This chain links TRBV5-5 with TRBJ1-6; D call uncertain. V was pared by 4 bases and J by 3 bases, with 11 bases between. The CDR3 runs to 15 residues. Germline CDR1 reads SGHKS; CDR2 reads YYEKEE (reference sequence). CDR3 in amino acids: CASSLKHDYNSPLHF. The CDR3 region has the DNA TGTGCCAGCAGCCTCAAACATGACTATAATTCACCCCTCCACTTT.

This clonotype was recorded at least ten times. The chain carries TRBV10-1 and TRBJ1-2; D ambiguous. The V end lost 8 bases, the J end lost 8 bases, and 18 bases lay between the germline ends. The CDR3 length is 13 residues. CDR1 is WNHNN and CDR2 is SYGVQD in the germline V gene (reference sequence). CDR3 in amino acids: CASPEPYLGGYTF. CDR3 in DNA: TGCGCCAGCCCGGAACCTTATCTTGGGGGCTACACCTTC.

This chain joins TRBV5-1 and TRBJ1-1, with 11 bases matching TRBD1. Germline loops: CDR1 SGHRS, CDR2 YFSETQ. Trimming at V came to 5 bases and at J to 2 bases, leaving 11 bases not matched to a gene. The length of the CDR3 is 17 residues. The CDR3 DNA reads TGCGCCAGCAGGTCTACCGGGACAGGGGGTTATAACACTGAAGCTTTCTTT. Amino acid sequence: CASRSTGTGGYNTEAFF.

This clonotype was counted ten times or more. V usage is TRBV20-1 and J usage is TRBJ2-3; 11 nucleotides line up with TRBD2. Trimming took 6 bases from V and 2 from J; bases not matched to a gene: 7. CDR1 and CDR2 from the germline V gene are DFQATT and SNEGSKA (reference sequence). The CDR3 consists of 15 residues. DNA for the CDR3: TGCAGTGCCAGCGGGACTAGCGGACACACAGATACGCAGTATTTT. It is translated as CSASGTSGHTDTQYF.

This clonotype was seen at least ten times. The gene calls are TRBV29-1 and TRBJ1-4; 7 bases are a match to TRBD1. CDR3 length: 12 amino acids. From germline, CDR1 is SQVTM and CDR2 ANQGSEA. The trim removed 7 bases at V and 7 bases at J, leaving 6 bases unmatched. The CDR3 loop reads CSATGEGEKLFF. The CDR3 bases are TGCAGCGCTACAGGGGAGGGTGAAAAACTGTTTTTT. The entire variable domain, with the rest obtained from reference TRBV29-1 and TRBJ1-4, is as follows: SAVISQKPSRDICQRGTSLTIQCQVDSQVTMMFWYRQQPGQSLTLIATANQGSEATYESGFVIDKFPISRPNLTFSTLTVSNMSPEDSSIYLCSATGEGEKLFFGSGTQLSVL.

This clonotype was detected only a few times. V usage is TRBV7-8 and J usage is TRBJ2-7; the match to TRBD1 covers 10 bases. The CDR3 contains 15 residues. The V segment lost 1 base and the J segment 6 bases; nucleotides outside the gene matches: 6. Germline V gene sequence: CDR1 SGHVS, CDR2 FQNEAQ. As DNA, the CDR3 is TGTGCCAGCAGCTTAGTTGGGGACAGGGGTTCCGAGCAGTACTTC. Translating it yields CASSLVGDRGSEQYF.

This clonotype appeared many times. V is TRBV7-2 and J is TRBJ2-7, with a weak D call TRBD1 (6 bases). V was cut by 4 bases and J by 3 bases, with 19 bases left in between. Per the germline V gene, CDR1 is SGHTA and CDR2 is FQGNSA. The CDR3 covers 16 residues. The CDR3 loop is CASSSPRTELVYEQYF. The CDR3 coding sequence is TGTGCCAGCAGCTCCCCCCGGACAGAGTTGGTCTACGAGCAGTACTTC.

This clonotype was counted many times. The rearrangement uses TRBV20-1 and TRBJ1-3; no definite D call. Germline CDR1 DFQATT, CDR2 SNEGSKA (reference sequence). The CDR3 covers 14 residues. Trimming shortened V by 3 bases and J by 0 bases, and 9 bases separated the two germline ends. CDR3 DNA: TGCAGTGCTAGGGCCCCAAACTCTGGAAACACCATATATTTT. It translates to CSARAPNSGNTIYF.

Concerning this clonotype itself: A much larger clone lies one base from this, so it may be a read error. The genes are TRBV29-1 and TRBJ1-2; no definite D call. CDR3 length: 12 residues. CDR1 is SQVTM, CDR2 ANQGSEA, per germline. CDR3: CSVEFHNYGDTF. Here the CDR3 DNA reads TGCAGCGTCGAGTTCCATAACTATGGCGACACCTTC.

This clonotype was counted a few times. The chain carries TRBV20-1 and TRBJ2-4; D possibly corresponds to TRBD2 (6 bases). Germline CDR1 is DFQATT and CDR2 is SNEGSKA (reference sequence). The V gene lost 0 bases and the J gene lost 6 bases, with 9 bases spanning the gap. The CDR3 totals 13 residues. CDR3 amino acids: CSARDMGGNIQYF. CDR3 sequence (DNA): TGCAGTGCTAGAGATATGGGGGGAAACATTCAGTACTTC.

This clonotype was seen a handful of times. The J gene is TRBJ2-3, the V gene TRBV20-1, with a tentative D call TRBD2 (5 bases). This CDR3 region has 14 residues. CDR1 DFQATT and CDR2 SNEGSKA come from the germline V gene (reference sequence). With 5 bases removed from V and 7 bases from J, the gap between germline ends came to 19 bases. The chain's CDR3 is CSAPPSGVGNTQYF. The CDR3 DNA reads TGCAGTGCTCCCCCTTCCGGGGTGGGAAATACGCAGTATTTT.

Turning to this clonotype: One junction end disagrees with the germline gene, perhaps due to a read error. The chain is built from TRBV27 and TRBJ2-7, with 9 bases aligning to TRBD1. Per the germline V gene, CDR1 is MNHEY and CDR2 is SMNVEV (reference sequence). The length of the CDR3 is 15 residues. The CDR3 spells CASRGPGQGGYEKYF. The CDR3 DNA sequence: TGTGCCAGCAGAGGGCCGGGACAGGGTGGATACGAGAAGTACTTC.

This chain connects TRBV27 to TRBJ1-1, with 9 bases identical to TRBD1. Germline V CDR1 and CDR2: MNHEY, SMNVEV (reference sequence). The CDR3 is made up of 16 amino acids. V shed 6 bases and J 2 bases; nucleotides not matched to a gene: 10. This chain's CDR3 is CASRILQGAVNTEAFF. For the CDR3, the DNA is TGTGCCAGCAGAATTCTACAGGGGGCCGTAAACACTGAAGCTTTCTTT.

Judged by abundance, this clonotype is medium-sized. The gene calls are TRBV5-4 and TRBJ2-3, with 7 bases that match TRBD2. J was trimmed by 5 bases and V by 4 bases; bases with no gene match: 10. The CDR3 totals 15 residues. Per germline, CDR1 SGHNT and CDR2 YYREEE (reference sequence). The CDR3 DNA follows: TGTGCCAGCAGCCCCCTACACTCGGGAGGAGATACGCAGTATTTT. Protein sequence: CASSPLHSGGDTQYF.

This clonotype was seen a few times. The rearrangement links TRBV29-1 to TRBJ2-7; 11 nucleotides match TRBD1. CDR1 and CDR2 (germline): SQVTM, ANQGSEA. The trim removed 6 bases at V and 3 bases at J, leaving 7 bases unmatched. The CDR3 contains 14 residues. The CDR3 sequence is CSVGTGGFHYEQYF. Written as DNA, the CDR3 is TGCAGCGTGGGGACAGGGGGTTTCCACTACGAGCAGTACTTC.

This clonotype has just a few counts. J is TRBJ2-1 and V is TRBV2; D is possibly TRBD2 (7 bases). The CDR3 runs 14 residues. V was shortened by 8 bases and J by 6 bases, with 17 bases between the two germline ends. Germline values: CDR1 SNHLY, CDR2 FYNNEI. CDR3 loop: CASLPGGRANEQFF. The CDR3 DNA is TGTGCCAGCCTCCCGGGGGGCAGGGCCAATGAGCAGTTCTTC.

Only a few counts were recorded for this clonotype. CDR3 bases: TGCAGTGCTGGGGGGGTGACTAACTATGGCTACACCTTC. Encoded protein: CSAGGVTNYGYTF. This rearrangement joins TRBV20-1 to TRBJ1-2; possible D gene TRBD1, 5 bases. This CDR3 comprises 13 residues. Trimming cost V 5 bases and J 0 bases, with 10 bases left between them. Germline CDR1 is DFQATT and CDR2 is SNEGSKA (reference sequence).

This clonotype was seen at least ten times. This chain links TRBV20-1 with TRBJ1-5; 9 nucleotides align to TRBD1. The germline CDR1 and CDR2 sequences are DFQATT and SNEGSKA (reference sequence). V shed 4 bases, J shed 3 bases, and the junction held 13 bases outside the gene matches. This CDR3 contains 17 residues. This chain's CDR3 is CSATKILGQGYNQPQHF. The CDR3 DNA sequence: TGCAGTGCTACGAAGATTTTAGGACAGGGGTACAATCAGCCCCAGCATTTT.

This clonotype was counted at least ten times. The V and J genes are TRBV7-2 and TRBJ2-7; TRBD1 matches at 8 bases. The CDR3 extends over 15 amino acids. Per germline, CDR1 SGHTA and CDR2 FQGNSA. V was clipped by 2 bases and J by 6 bases; unmatched bases: 9. The CDR3 region is CASSLRQGSFGEQYF. The CDR3 DNA is TGTGCCAGCAGCTTACGACAGGGGTCCTTTGGCGAGCAGTACTTC.

The sample holds many counts of this clonotype. The chain carries TRBV12-3 or TRBV12-4 and TRBJ2-1, with 9 bases that match TRBD2. The CDR3 totals 14 residues. With 3 bases clipped from V and 7 bases from J, the junction kept 4 bases outside the gene matches. The CDR3 region is CASSLGGGVNEQFF. In nucleotides, the CDR3 is TGTGCCAGCAGTTTGGGCGGGGGGGTTAATGAGCAGTTCTTC.

The chain combines TRBV7-8 with TRBJ2-5; D possibly corresponds to TRBD1 (6 bases). The CDR3 contains 15 residues. Deletions cut 7 bases from V and 4 bases from J, with 19 bases between. Germline V gene lookup returns CDR1 SGHVS and CDR2 FQNEAQ. CDR3 in DNA: TGTGCCAGCACCACACTGACAGGCTTTACAGAGACCCAGTACTTC. Its translation is CASTTLTGFTETQYF. Combining the CDR3 with reference TRBV7-8 and TRBJ2-5 gives the whole variable domain GAGVSQSPRYKVAKRGQDVALRCDPISGHVSLFWYQQALGQGPEFLTYFQNEAQLDKSGLPSDRFFAERPEGSVSTLKIQRTQQEDSAVYLCASTTLTGFTETQYFGPGTRLLVL.

The chain couples TRBV29-1 to TRBJ1-2; D gene unclear. The germline V gene encodes CDR1 SQVTM and CDR2 ANQGSEA. The V gene lost 6 bases and the J gene lost 3 bases, with 11 bases spanning the gap. The CDR3 length is 12 residues. For the CDR3, the DNA is TGCAGCGTAGAGACAAGCGACTATGGCTACACCTTC. Amino acids: CSVETSDYGYTF.

This clonotype was detected many times. The rearrangement links TRBV6-5 to TRBJ2-1, with TRBD2 matching 13 bases. V was clipped by 7 bases and J by 3 bases; unmatched bases: 6. This CDR3 comprises 16 residues. CDR1 and CDR2 (germline): MNHEY, SVGAGI. The CDR3 nucleotides are TGTGCCAGCAAACTAAGACTAGCGGGGGGCTACAATGAGCAGTTCTTC. Translation gives CASKLRLAGGYNEQFF.